These T cell receptor beta chains were read from a single sample in a study of somatic mutations in cytotoxic T cells in rheumatoid arthritis. TCRdb keeps only in-frame clones here, not all; method: immunoSEQ multiplex PCR. The data contain about 16,000 clones, about 83% of them seen just once; the ten biggest clones take up 17%. The material sequenced was CD8+ T cells sorted from blood. The origin of the receptors is an adult with rheumatoid arthritis. Both conserved end residues are part of each CDR3. The D gene is left open where the match is weak. Size is stated for part of the rows, as once, few or many counts, or as a class when the clone is expanded.

D gene: -
V gene: TRBV6-1
clone size: -
J gene: TRBJ1-5
CDR3 DNA: TGTGCCGTTCTCCCCTTATGGGATCAGCCCCAGCATTTT
CDR3 protein: CAVLPLWDQPQHF

D gene: TRBD2
V gene: TRBV19
clone size: -
J gene: TRBJ2-7
CDR3 DNA: TGTGCCAGTAGTATATCCAGCGGGGGAATCTACGAGCAGTACTTC
CDR3 protein: CASSISSGGIYEQYF

D gene: TRBD1
V gene: TRBV4-1
clone size: once
J gene: TRBJ2-5
CDR3 DNA: TGCGCCAGCAGTCAGAGACAGGGGATGATACAAGAGACCCAGTACTTC
CDR3 protein: CASSQRQGMIQETQYF

D gene: -
V gene: TRBV2
clone size: -
J gene: TRBJ2-6
CDR3 DNA: TGTGCCAGCAGTGGATTCAGCTCTGGGGCCAACGTCCTGACTTTC
CDR3 protein: CASSGFSSGANVLTF

D gene: -
V gene: TRBV7-9
clone size: -
J gene: TRBJ1-4
CDR3 DNA: TGTGCCAGCAGCTTAAGTAGGTCGGAAAAACTGTTTTTT
CDR3 protein: CASSLSRSEKLFF

D gene: -
V gene: TRBV21-1
clone size: -
J gene: TRBJ2-7
CDR3 DNA: TGTGCCAGCAGCAATTGTGCTAGCTCAACCTACGAGCAGTACTTC
CDR3 protein: CASSNCASSTYEQYF

D gene: -
V gene: TRBV6-5
clone size: -
J gene: TRBJ1-5
CDR3 DNA: TGTGCCAGCAGTAAACAGGGATTTCGGTGGCCCCAGCATTTT
CDR3 protein: CASSKQGFRWPQHF

D gene: TRBD1
V gene: TRBV5-5
clone size: -
J gene: TRBJ2-5
CDR3 DNA: TGTGCCAGCAGCGCGACAGGGGGGTCGGCGGAGACCCAGTACTTC
CDR3 protein: CASSATGGSAETQYF

D gene: -
V gene: TRBV2
clone size: -
J gene: TRBJ1-2
CDR3 DNA: TGTGCCAGCAGTGCATCGACCGATGCTGGCTACACCTTC
CDR3 protein: CASSASTDAGYTF

D gene: -
V gene: TRBV4-1
clone size: -
J gene: TRBJ1-1
CDR3 DNA: TGCGCCAGCAGCCAAGATGGGGGGGCGCGGGCTGAAGCTTTCTTT
CDR3 protein: CASSQDGGARAEAFF

D gene: TRBD2
V gene: TRBV2
clone size: -
J gene: TRBJ2-3
CDR3 DNA: TGTGCCAGCAGCCGGGGACCGGGACTAGCTAGCACAGATACGCAGTATTTT
CDR3 protein: CASSRGPGLASTDTQYF

D gene: TRBD1
V gene: TRBV9
clone size: once
J gene: TRBJ2-3
CDR3 DNA: TGTGCCAGCAGCGTATCCACAGGGGTCATGCAGTATTTT
CDR3 protein: CASSVSTGVMQYF

D gene: -
V gene: TRBV7-8
clone size: -
J gene: TRBJ2-5
CDR3 DNA: TGTGCCAGCAGCTTAGAGAGGGGTGGGCGGGGGCAACGGGCCCAGTACTTC
CDR3 protein: CASSLERGGRGQRAQYF

D gene: TRBD1
V gene: TRBV19
clone size: -
J gene: TRBJ1-2
CDR3 DNA: TGTGCCAGTACCCCCTTGGACAGGGAACACTATGGCTACACCTTC
CDR3 protein: CASTPLDREHYGYTF

D gene: TRBD2
V gene: TRBV4-1
clone size: -
J gene: TRBJ2-5
CDR3 DNA: TGCGCCAGCAGCCAAGTTACTAGCGGGAGTGGTGAAACCCAGTACTTC
CDR3 protein: CASSQVTSGSGETQYF